This TCR beta chain was profiled in a study of T cell repertoires in cytomegalovirus infection. The CDR3 consists of 15 residues. Many counts were recorded for this clonotype. Sequence at one end of the junction differs from germline and may be a read error. Via MiXCR, TCRdb re-called the reads, giving one row per CDR3 protein. The table includes about 260,000 distinct CDR3 sequences, approximately 9.2% detected once. The V and J genes are TRBV5-3 and TRBJ2-5, with D tentatively TRBD1 or TRBD2 (6 bases each). TRBV5-3 is treated as an ORF (open reading frame) with a function not yet certain. This clonotype was obtained from a human donor in good health (CMV status not recorded). Some clones in this sample may be carry-over from other donors' samples. The sequenced sample consisted of PBMCs. The CDR3 loop reads CASSLTGGTQETQYF. CDR3 nucleotide sequence: TGTGCCAGCAGCTTGACTGGGGGGACACAAGAGACCCAGTACTTC.